This T cell receptor (beta chain) is from a study of shared clonotypes between healthy human individuals. Study background: Donors were two women and three men aged 18 to 49. CD4 naive cells filled three plates per donor, CD4 memory three, CD8 naive two and CD8 memory one.

Sorted-subset replicate PCR reactions were performed with approximately 200 ng DNA, corresponding to tens of thousands of T cell genomes. Using immunoSEQ multiplex PCR, the repertoire was profiled, and TCRdb retains in-frame clones only, with some absent. The data hold some 2 million clones, with about 95% observed a single time. Details on this clone: Its antigen is not identified.

Study-wide points: Naive subsets generally exceeded memory subsets in estimated richness.

Germline assignment: CDR1 MNHNS and CDR2 SASEGT. The CDR3 runs to 11 residues. V was pared by 3 bases and J by 10 bases, with 6 bases between. The naive CD8 subset, CD45RO-negative cells positively selected for CCR7, excluded terminally differentiated effector memory CD45RA+ cells. The TCR sequence derives from a man aged 18 to 30 in good health. The chain is built from TRBV6-1 and TRBJ1-4; possibly TRBD1 for D (5 bases). Sequences were obtained from naive CD8+ T cells sorted from blood. DNA for the CDR3: TGTGCCAGCAGTGAGGGGGTAAAACTGTTTTTT. It codes for CASSEGVKLFF.